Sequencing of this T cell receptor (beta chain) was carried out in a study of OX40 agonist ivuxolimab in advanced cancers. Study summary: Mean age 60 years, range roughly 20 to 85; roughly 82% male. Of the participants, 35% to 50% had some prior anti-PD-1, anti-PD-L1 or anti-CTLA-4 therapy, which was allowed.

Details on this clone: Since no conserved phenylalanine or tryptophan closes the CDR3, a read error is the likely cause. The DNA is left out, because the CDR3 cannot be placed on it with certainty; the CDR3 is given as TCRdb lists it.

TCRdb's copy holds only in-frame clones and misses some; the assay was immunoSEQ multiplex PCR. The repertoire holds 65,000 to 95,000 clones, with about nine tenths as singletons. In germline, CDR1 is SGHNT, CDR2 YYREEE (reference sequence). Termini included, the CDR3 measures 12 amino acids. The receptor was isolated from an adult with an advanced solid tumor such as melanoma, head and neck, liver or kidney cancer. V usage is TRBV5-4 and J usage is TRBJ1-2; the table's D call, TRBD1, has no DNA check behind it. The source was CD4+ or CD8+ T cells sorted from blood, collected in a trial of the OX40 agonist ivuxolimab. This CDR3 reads CASRGGVCFGPP.